This TCR beta chain was profiled in a study of regulatory T cells in long-lasting Graves disease. Study results and caveats: Persistent disease showed a preference for TRBV28, TRBJ1-2 and TRBJ2-5.

Arm-PCR with iRepertoire HTBI primers amplified the CDR3 regions for these TCR beta libraries. TCRdb ran MiXCR on the multiplex PCR reads and lists one entry per CDR3 protein. The sample includes more than 650,000 distinct CDR3 sequences, approximately 29% of them seen just once. Concerning this clonotype itself: What it recognizes is unknown.

Time point described: persistent/refractory GD, antithyroid drugs over 5 years with positive TRAb. Construction of the TCR library relied on RNA isolated from PBMCs. The CDR3 loop spans 13 amino acids. With V trimmed by 5 bases and J by 9 bases, 8 bases remained unmatched. The germline V gene encodes CDR1 MDHEN and CDR2 SYDVKM. This chain connects TRBV28 to TRBJ2-7, with 9 positions matching TRBD2. The source of this sequence is a female donor with Graves disease. The starting material was peripheral blood mononuclear cells (PBMCs), obtained when the disease was refractory, from a patient treated with antithyroid drugs. CDR3: CASSQPAREGQYF. The DNA of the CDR3 is TGTGCCAGCAGTCAACCGGCGCGGGAGGGGCAGTACTTC.